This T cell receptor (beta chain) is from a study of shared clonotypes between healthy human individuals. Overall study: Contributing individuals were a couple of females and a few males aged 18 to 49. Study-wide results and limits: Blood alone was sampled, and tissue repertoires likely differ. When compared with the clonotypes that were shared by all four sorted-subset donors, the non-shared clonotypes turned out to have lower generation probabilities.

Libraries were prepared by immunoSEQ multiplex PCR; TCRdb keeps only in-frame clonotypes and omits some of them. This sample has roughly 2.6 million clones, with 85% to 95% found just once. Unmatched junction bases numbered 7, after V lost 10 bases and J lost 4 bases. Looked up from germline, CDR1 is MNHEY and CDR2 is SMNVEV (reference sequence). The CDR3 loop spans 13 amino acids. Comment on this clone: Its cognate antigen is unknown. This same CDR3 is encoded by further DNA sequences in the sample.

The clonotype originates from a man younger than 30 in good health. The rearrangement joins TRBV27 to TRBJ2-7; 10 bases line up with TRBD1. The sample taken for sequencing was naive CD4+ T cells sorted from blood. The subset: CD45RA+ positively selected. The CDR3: CATSRDRGYEQYF. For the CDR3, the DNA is TGTGCCACCTCCAGGGACAGGGGTTACGAGCAGTACTTC.